The 21 T cell receptor beta chains in this list originate from one sample, sequenced in a study of shared clonotypes between healthy human individuals. It was CD45RO-negative cells, positively selected for CCR7, that made up naive CD8 cells, with terminally differentiated effector memory CD45RA+ cells excluded. Here immunoSEQ multiplex PCR was the method, and the copy in TCRdb shows in-frame clones only, minus some. The sample contains 1.5 million to 2.5 million clones, about 95% of which appear only once. Material: naive CD8+ T cells sorted from blood. The receptor set was obtained from a man aged 18 to 29 in good health.

V is TRBV4-3 and J is TRBJ2-1; 9 nucleotides align to TRBD2. The CDR3 length is 16 residues. Per germline, CDR1 LGHNA and CDR2 YSLEER. The V gene end was trimmed by 2 bases and the J gene end by 2 bases; junction bases not matched to a gene: 4. The CDR3 loop is CASSQREREAYNEQFF. CDR3 coding DNA: TGCGCCAGCAGCCAAAGGGAGCGGGAGGCCTACAATGAGCAGTTCTTC.

The chain links TRBV9 to TRBJ2-7; D is perhaps TRBD2 (6 bases). The CDR3 covers 16 residues. Per germline, CDR1 SGDLS and CDR2 YYNGEE. V was clipped by 4 bases and J by 0 bases, with 17 bases between them. CDR3 sequence (DNA): TGTGCCAGCAGCCCTGAAGGACTATCGAGCTCCTACGAGCAGTACTTC. Protein sequence: CASSPEGLSSSYEQYF.

This clone has a single count. The J gene is TRBJ2-1, the V gene TRBV7-9, with 13 bases lining up with TRBD2. Germline V gene lookup returns CDR1 SEHNR and CDR2 FQNEAQ (reference sequence). The V and J ends lost 2 bases and 7 bases, in that order; junction bases with no gene match: 8. This CDR3 is built from 17 residues. The CDR3 sequence is CASSLTTGLAGTNEQFF. In DNA form, the CDR3 reads TGTGCCAGCAGCTTAACGACGGGACTAGCGGGGACTAATGAGCAGTTCTTC.

The chain carries TRBV2 and TRBJ2-1, with 11 bases identical to TRBD2. Germline CDR1 reads SNHLY; CDR2 reads FYNNEI. The CDR3 spans 16 residues. V dropped 6 bases and J dropped 0; count of bases not matched to a gene: 4. CDR3 coding DNA: TGTGCCAGCAGGGGACTAGCGGTGAGCTCCTACAATGAGCAGTTCTTC. It translates to CASRGLAVSSYNEQFF.

This clone was found once. The J gene is TRBJ1-1, the V gene TRBV5-6, with D tentatively TRBD1 (5 bases). This CDR3 has 13 amino acids. The V and J ends lost 4 bases and 6 bases respectively, with 13 bases between them. From germline, CDR1 is SGHDT and CDR2 YYEEEE. CDR3 bases: TGTGCCAGCAGCGAGGCTGGGGGACCTGAAGCTTTCTTT. Its protein product is CASSEAGGPEAFF.

The chain recombines TRBV12-5 with TRBJ1-5; tentative D call: TRBD1 (5 bases). This CDR3 spans 13 amino acids. Trimming removed 6 bases at V and 3 bases at J, with 9 bases between. CDR1 is LGHNT, CDR2 FRNRAP, per germline. The CDR3 coding sequence is TGTGCTAGTGGACTGGGGGTCAATCAGCCCCAGCATTTT. Its protein is CASGLGVNQPQHF.

This chain connects TRBV2 to TRBJ2-5; a possible D gene is TRBD2 (5 bases). Germline lookup yields CDR1 SNHLY and CDR2 FYNNEI. This CDR3 comprises 17 residues. Trimming left V 0 bases short and J 1 base short, with 15 bases between. The CDR3 DNA follows: TGTGCCAGCAGTGAAGCGCTTCTCCGGGGAGTCCAAGAGACCCAGTACTTC. Translation gives CASSEALLRGVQETQYF.

The CDR3 nucleotides read TGTGCCAGCAGCTCAGGGAATAATGAAAAACTGTTTTTT. Protein: CASSSGNNEKLFF. The chain carries TRBV5-8 and TRBJ1-4; D may be TRBD1 (5 bases). Germline loops: CDR1 SGHTS, CDR2 YDEGEE. The length of the CDR3 is 13 residues. The ends were cut back, 3 bases at V and 4 bases at J, with 7 bases in the middle. Full variable domain (rest looked up from reference TRBV5-8 and TRBJ1-4): EAGVTQSPTHLIKTRGQQATLRCSPISGHTSVYWYQQALGLGLQFLLWYDEGEERNRGNFPPRFSGRQFPNYSSELNVNALELEDSALYLCASSSGNNEKLFFGSGTQLSVL.

The chain employs TRBV27 and TRBJ2-7; TRBD2 matches at 11 bases. The CDR3 consists of 19 residues. With 5 bases clipped from V and 0 bases from J, the junction kept 15 bases outside the gene matches. Per germline, CDR1 MNHEY and CDR2 SMNVEV (reference sequence). In DNA form, the CDR3 reads TGTGCCAGCAGTCCTATAGCGGGAGGGGTAAGACTCGGCTCCTACGAGCAGTACTTC. As protein: CASSPIAGGVRLGSYEQYF.

The chain recombines TRBV4-1 with TRBJ2-7; D tentatively reads TRBD1 or TRBD2 (6 bases each). CDR1 is MGHRA and CDR2 is YSYEKL in the germline V gene. CDR3 size: 17 residues. Trimming shortened V by 4 bases and J by 3 bases, and 22 bases separated the two germline ends. CDR3 protein: CASSPLTGSGLLYEQYF. The CDR3, as DNA: TGCGCCAGCAGCCCCTTGACAGGTTCGGGACTCCTCTACGAGCAGTACTTC.

The DNA for the CDR3 is TGCGCCAGCAGCCAACGCAGTGCGGGACAGGGGGCCTACGAGCAGTACTTC. It yields the protein CASSQRSAGQGAYEQYF. V gene TRBV4-1 combines with J gene TRBJ2-7, with 11 bases fitting TRBD1. Trimming removed 2 bases from V and 2 bases from J; junction bases left unmatched: 8. The CDR3 is 17 residues long. CDR1 and CDR2 (germline): MGHRA, YSYEKL.

A note on this clone: Other DNA sequences within the sample encode an identical CDR3. The CDR3 protein is CASSLGPGYGYTF. CDR3 DNA sequence: TGTGCCAGCAGTTTAGGGCCCGGTTATGGCTACACCTTC. This chain links TRBV27 with TRBJ1-2; D unclear. V was cut by 2 bases and J by 5 bases, with 9 bases left in between. CDR1 is MNHEY and CDR2 is SMNVEV in the germline V gene (reference sequence). This CDR3 region has 13 residues.

To note about this clone: Other DNA sequences in this specimen translate into the identical CDR3. This chain connects TRBV4-1 to TRBJ1-2; 7 bases line up with TRBD1. From germline, CDR1 is MGHRA and CDR2 YSYEKL. Germline trimming cut 3 bases from V and 2 bases from J; bases unmatched to any gene: 0. The CDR3 contains 13 residues. CDR3 sequence reads: CASSQTGNYGYTF. CDR3 nucleotide sequence: TGCGCCAGCAGCCAGACAGGGAACTATGGCTACACCTTC.

This clone has a single count. This sequence joins TRBV11-2 and TRBJ1-1; D is ambiguous. CDR1 and CDR2 from the germline V gene are SGHAT and FQNNGV. This CDR3 spans 13 amino acids. V lost 4 bases and J lost 0, with 6 bases in between. The CDR3 loop reads CASSSNVNTEAFF. In DNA form, the CDR3 reads TGTGCCAGCAGCTCAAATGTGAACACTGAAGCTTTCTTT.

About this clone itself: The sample contains more than one DNA sequence encoding this CDR3. The V call is TRBV9, the J call TRBJ2-7; D might be TRBD2 (6 bases). V dropped 4 bases and J dropped 2 bases, with 16 bases sitting between them. The CDR3 contains 15 residues. Germline CDR1 and CDR2: SGDLS and YYNGEE. Here the CDR3 DNA reads TGTGCCAGCAGCCCTGGGGGGACGGTGGCCTACGAGCAGTACTTC. Translated: CASSPGGTVAYEQYF.

V usage is TRBV10-3 and J usage is TRBJ1-6; TRBD1 matches 10 bases. CDR3 length: 16 residues. The V and J ends lost 8 bases and 7 bases, in that order; junction bases with no gene match: 11. Per the germline V gene, CDR1 is ENHRY and CDR2 is SYGVKD. The CDR3 nucleotides are TGTGCCATCGGGGGGGACAGGGGAAGCCTAAATTCACCCCTCCACTTT. Translated: CAIGGDRGSLNSPLHF.

Worth noting for this clone: Additional DNA sequences in this sample encode the identical CDR3. V gene TRBV6-5 combines with J gene TRBJ1-1; D not certain. This CDR3 region has 11 residues. The germline CDR1 and CDR2 sequences are MNHEY and SVGAGI. V was shortened by 6 bases and J by 3 bases, with 5 bases between the two germline ends. In nucleotides, the CDR3 is TGTGCCAGCAGCTCCTACACTGAAGCTTTCTTT. Its protein is CASSSYTEAFF.

The V call is TRBV9, the J call TRBJ2-7; a possible D gene is TRBD2 (6 bases). The V end was cut by 0 bases, the J end by 0 bases, with 10 bases between. CDR1 is SGDLS and CDR2 is YYNGEE in the germline V gene. This CDR3 has 15 residues. DNA for the CDR3: TGTGCCAGCAGCGTAGGGATCGGGAGCTCCTACGAGCAGTACTTC. Translated: CASSVGIGSSYEQYF.

This chain joins TRBV4-3 and TRBJ2-2; perhaps TRBD2 as D (6 bases). V gave up 1 base and J gave up 4 bases, with 13 bases separating them. The CDR3 sequence is 16 residues long. The germline CDR1 and CDR2 sequences are LGHNA and YSLEER. CDR3 in DNA: TGCGCCAGCAGCCAAGCTAGCGCCGAAGGCACCGGGGAGCTGTTTTTT. Translation: CASSQASAEGTGELFF.

This chain connects TRBV20-1 to TRBJ1-1, with unresolved D. The CDR3 contains 10 residues. Germline V gene sequence: CDR1 DFQATT, CDR2 SNEGSKA (reference sequence). Trimming removed 5 bases at V and 7 bases at J, with 8 bases between. The CDR3 spells CSAEDGEAFF. Written as DNA, the CDR3 is TGCAGTGCTGAGGACGGTGAAGCTTTCTTT.

In its sample, this clone was seen once. Other DNA sequences from this sample encode an identical CDR3 as well. V and J are TRBV2 and TRBJ2-5; D gene unclear. Germline loops: CDR1 SNHLY, CDR2 FYNNEI. V was trimmed by 5 bases and J by 4 bases, leaving 5 bases between them. This CDR3 contains 11 residues. The DNA of the CDR3 is TGTGCCAGCAGTCCCGGAGAGACCCAGTACTTC. Translated: CASSPGETQYF.